The present entry profiles one T cell receptor beta chain with its context. The antigen remains undetermined. These data are taken from a study of shared clonotypes between healthy human individuals. Background on the study: Three plates were used per donor for CD4 naive, three for CD4 memory, two for CD8 naive and one for CD8 memory. Study-wide results and limits: Non-shared clonotypes displayed generation probabilities falling below those of clonotypes present in all four donors. Richness estimates generally favored naive over memory subsets.

Healthy HIV-negative adults with no recent acute infections or vaccinations were recruited as donors. The assay was immunoSEQ multiplex PCR, and TCRdb's table has in-frame clones only and misses some. The sample has around 2.5 million clones, approximately 93% seen once. The CDR3 totals 15 residues. After removal of 4 bases from V and 6 bases from J, the junction contained 10 bases not matched to a gene. Germline V gene lookup returns CDR1 MNHEY and CDR2 SVGAGI. The TCR was taken from a man younger than 35 in good health. Some clones in this sample may be carry-over from other donors' samples. The sequencing sample was made of naive CD4+ T cells from PBMCs. Documented subset: CD45RA+ positively selected. The V and J genes are TRBV6-5 and TRBJ1-1; TRBD1 matches at 8 bases. CDR3 coding DNA: TGTGCCAGCAGTTTCAACCGGGACAGGACTGCTGAAGCTTTCTTT. It encodes CASSFNRDRTAEAFF.